This T cell receptor beta chain was sequenced for a study of T cell changes during pregnancy in multiple sclerosis. Trimming at V came to 2 bases and at J to 8 bases, leaving 6 bases not matched to a gene. Germline V CDR1 and CDR2: SGHRS, YFSETQ. This CDR3 region has 15 residues. Some clones are missing from TCRdb's copy, which holds only in-frame ones; the method was immunoSEQ multiplex PCR. Among 40,000 to 50,000 clones listed, approximately 94% were seen once. The V and J genes are TRBV5-1 and TRBJ1-6, with 8 bases fitting TRBD1. The source is a female donor with multiple sclerosis, enrolled in a pregnancy study. Sample: CD4+ T cells from peripheral blood mononuclear cells, taken in the third trimester of pregnancy. The chain's CDR3 is CASSFQGAIDSPLHF. The CDR3 region has the DNA TGCGCCAGCAGCTTCCAGGGGGCCATCGATTCACCCCTCCACTTT.